The clone carrying this T cell receptor (beta chain) was counted at least ten times. As yet, its antigen is unknown. Both iRepertoire HTBI primers and Arm-PCR of CDR3 regions were used to build the TCR beta libraries. TCRdb itself ran the multiplex PCR reads through MiXCR, one entry per CDR3 protein. The sample carries fewer than 450,000 distinct CDR3 sequences, less than 25% recorded once. This sample is drawn from a study of regulatory T cells in long-lasting Graves disease. Stated time point: persistent/refractory GD, antithyroid drugs over 5 years with positive TRAb. PBMC RNA served as the TCR library source. Each patient gave 8.5 to 10 milliliters of EDTA-anticoagulated peripheral blood. V lost 2 bases to trimming and J lost 2 bases, with 10 bases between them. Germline CDR1 and CDR2: MNHEY and SMNVEV (reference sequence). The CDR3 runs to 14 residues. Whole-study findings and limits: Persistent disease exhibited a predilection for TRBV28, TRBJ1-2 and TRBJ2-5. With under 3,500 shared public clonotypes, persistent patients exceeded new patients, who shared more than 750. Patients with persistent Graves' had lower TCR diversity than newly diagnosed patients.

This receptor was taken from a female donor with Graves disease. The sample here was peripheral blood mononuclear cells (PBMCs), taken when the disease was refractory, from a patient treated with antithyroid drugs. The chain is built from TRBV27 and TRBJ2-7, with a weak D call TRBD1 (6 bases). CDR3 nucleotide sequence: TGTGCCAGCAGTTTACAACAGGGCCCCTACGAGCAGTACTTC. Amino acids: CASSLQQGPYEQYF.